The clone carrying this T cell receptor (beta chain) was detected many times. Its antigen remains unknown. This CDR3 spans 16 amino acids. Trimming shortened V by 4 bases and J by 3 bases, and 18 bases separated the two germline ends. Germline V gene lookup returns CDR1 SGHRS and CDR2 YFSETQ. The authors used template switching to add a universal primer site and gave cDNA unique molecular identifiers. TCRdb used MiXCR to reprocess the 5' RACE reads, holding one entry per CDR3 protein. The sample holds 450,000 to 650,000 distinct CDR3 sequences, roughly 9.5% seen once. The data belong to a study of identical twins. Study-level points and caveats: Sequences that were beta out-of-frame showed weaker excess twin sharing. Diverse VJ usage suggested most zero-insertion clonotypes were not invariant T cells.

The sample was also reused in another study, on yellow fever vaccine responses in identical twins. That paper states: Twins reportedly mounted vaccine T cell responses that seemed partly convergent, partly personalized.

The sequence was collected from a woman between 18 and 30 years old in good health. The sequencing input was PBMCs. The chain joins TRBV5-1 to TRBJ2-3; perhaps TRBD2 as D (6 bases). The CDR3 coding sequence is TGCGCCAGCAGCAAAGGGGACTGGCCCCTGACAGATACGCAGTATTTT. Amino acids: CASSKGDWPLTDTQYF.